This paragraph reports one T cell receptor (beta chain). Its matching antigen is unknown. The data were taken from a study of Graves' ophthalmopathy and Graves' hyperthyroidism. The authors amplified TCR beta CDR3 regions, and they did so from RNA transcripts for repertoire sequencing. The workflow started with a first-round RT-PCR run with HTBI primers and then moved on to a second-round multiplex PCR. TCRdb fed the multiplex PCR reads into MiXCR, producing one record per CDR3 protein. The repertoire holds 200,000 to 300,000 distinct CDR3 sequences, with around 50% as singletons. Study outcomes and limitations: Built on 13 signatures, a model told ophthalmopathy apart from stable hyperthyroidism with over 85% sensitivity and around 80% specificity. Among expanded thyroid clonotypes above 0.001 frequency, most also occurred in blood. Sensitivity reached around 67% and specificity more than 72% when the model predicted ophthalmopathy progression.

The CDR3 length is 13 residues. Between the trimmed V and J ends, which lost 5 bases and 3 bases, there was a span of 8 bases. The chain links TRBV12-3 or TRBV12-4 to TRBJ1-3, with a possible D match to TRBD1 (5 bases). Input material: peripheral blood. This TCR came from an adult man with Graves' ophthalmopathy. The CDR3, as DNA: TGTGCCAGCAGTGTAAGGGGTGGAAACACCATATATTTT. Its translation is CASSVRGGNTIYF.